Here is one TCR beta chain with its context. This record comes from a study of identical twins. Each CDR3 protein gets one entry after TCRdb re-called the 5' RACE reads with MiXCR. The sample shows 350,000 or so distinct CDR3 sequences, around 9.7% of them seen only once. Per germline, CDR1 SGHAT and CDR2 FQDESV (reference sequence). V shed 3 bases and J 12 bases; nucleotides not matched to a gene: 4. This CDR3 contains 13 residues. The TCR was taken from a woman aged 45-65 years in good health. This rearrangement joins TRBV11-1 to TRBJ2-7, with 14 positions matching TRBD2. The sequenced sample consisted of naive T cells sorted from blood. The CDR3 coding sequence is TGTGCCAGCAGCTTGGGACTAGCGGGAGAATTGTACTTC. It translates to CASSLGLAGELYF.